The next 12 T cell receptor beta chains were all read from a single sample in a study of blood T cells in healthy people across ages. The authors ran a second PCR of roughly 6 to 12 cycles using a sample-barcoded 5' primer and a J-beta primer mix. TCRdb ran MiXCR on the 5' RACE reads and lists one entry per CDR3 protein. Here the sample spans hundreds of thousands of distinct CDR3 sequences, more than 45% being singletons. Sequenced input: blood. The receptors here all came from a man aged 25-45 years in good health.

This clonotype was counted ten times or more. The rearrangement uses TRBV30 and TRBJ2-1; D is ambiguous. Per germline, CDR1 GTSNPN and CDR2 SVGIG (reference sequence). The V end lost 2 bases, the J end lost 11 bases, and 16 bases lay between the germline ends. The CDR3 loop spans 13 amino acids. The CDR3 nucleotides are TGTGCCTGGAGTTTAGTTATGGGCACACAGCAGTTCTTC. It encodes CAWSLVMGTQQFF.

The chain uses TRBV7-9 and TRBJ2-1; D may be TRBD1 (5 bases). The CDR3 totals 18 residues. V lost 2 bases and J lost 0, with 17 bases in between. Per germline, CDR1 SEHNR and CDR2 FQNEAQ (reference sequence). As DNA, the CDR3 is TGTGCCAGCAGCTTATACGGTACACGGACATACTCCTACAATGAGCAGTTCTTC. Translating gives CASSLYGTRTYSYNEQFF.

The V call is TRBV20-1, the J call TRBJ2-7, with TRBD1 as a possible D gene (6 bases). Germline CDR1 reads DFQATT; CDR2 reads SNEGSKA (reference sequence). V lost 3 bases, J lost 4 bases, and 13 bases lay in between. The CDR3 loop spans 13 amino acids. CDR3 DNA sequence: TGCAGTGCTAGCGATTCGCAGGGGTACGAGCAGTACTTC. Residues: CSASDSQGYEQYF.

The CDR3 spells CASSTRTVPDPFF. The CDR3, as DNA: TGTGCCAGCAGTACGAGGACCGTTCCCGATCCGTTCTTC. The rearrangement uses TRBV6-5 and TRBJ2-1; D is unresolved. Trimming took off 5 bases at V and 15 bases at J, with 20 bases between the two ends. CDR3 length: 13 residues. CDR1 is MNHEY, CDR2 SVGAGI, per germline.

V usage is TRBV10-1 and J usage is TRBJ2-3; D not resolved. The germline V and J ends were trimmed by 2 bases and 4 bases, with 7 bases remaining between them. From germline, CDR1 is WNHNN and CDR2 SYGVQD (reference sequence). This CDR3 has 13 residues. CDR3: CASSEKVPDTQYF. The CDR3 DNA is TGCGCCAGCAGTGAGAAGGTCCCAGATACGCAGTATTTT.

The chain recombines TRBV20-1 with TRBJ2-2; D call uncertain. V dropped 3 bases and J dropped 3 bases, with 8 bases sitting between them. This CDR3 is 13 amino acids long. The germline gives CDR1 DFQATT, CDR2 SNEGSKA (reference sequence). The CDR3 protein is CSARPDHTGELFF. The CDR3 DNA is TGCAGTGCTAGGCCGGATCACACCGGGGAGCTGTTTTTT.

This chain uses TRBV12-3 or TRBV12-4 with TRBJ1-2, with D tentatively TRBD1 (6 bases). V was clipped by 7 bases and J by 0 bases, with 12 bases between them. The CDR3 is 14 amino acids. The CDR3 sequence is CASNDRTSNYGYTF. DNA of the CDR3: TGTGCCAGCAACGACAGGACATCTAACTATGGCTACACCTTC.

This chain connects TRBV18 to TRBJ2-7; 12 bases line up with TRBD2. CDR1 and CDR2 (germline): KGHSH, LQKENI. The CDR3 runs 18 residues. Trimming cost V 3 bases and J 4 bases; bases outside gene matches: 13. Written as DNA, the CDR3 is TGTGCCAGCTCACCTACGACTAGCGGGAGCCTCCTGAAGTACGAGCAGTACTTC. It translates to CASSPTTSGSLLKYEQYF.

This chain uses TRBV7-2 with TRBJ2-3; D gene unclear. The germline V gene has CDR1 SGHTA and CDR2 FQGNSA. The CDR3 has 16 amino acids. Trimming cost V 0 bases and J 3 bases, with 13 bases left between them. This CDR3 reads CASSLALWAATDTQYF. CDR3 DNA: TGTGCCAGCAGCTTAGCGCTCTGGGCGGCTACAGATACGCAGTATTTT.

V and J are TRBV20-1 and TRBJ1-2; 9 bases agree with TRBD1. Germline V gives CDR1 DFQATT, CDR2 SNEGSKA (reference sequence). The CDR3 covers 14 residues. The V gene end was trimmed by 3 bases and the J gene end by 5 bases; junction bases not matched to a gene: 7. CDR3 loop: CSARPGQGMYGYTF. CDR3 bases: TGCAGTGCTAGGCCCGGACAGGGGATGTATGGCTACACCTTC.

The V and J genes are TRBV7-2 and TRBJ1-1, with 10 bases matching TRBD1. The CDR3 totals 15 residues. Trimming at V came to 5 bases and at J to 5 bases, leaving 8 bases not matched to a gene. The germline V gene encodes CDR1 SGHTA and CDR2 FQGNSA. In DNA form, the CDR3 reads TGTGCCAGCAGCCCACGACAGGGGGCGGGGACTGAAGCTTTCTTT. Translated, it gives CASSPRQGAGTEAFF.

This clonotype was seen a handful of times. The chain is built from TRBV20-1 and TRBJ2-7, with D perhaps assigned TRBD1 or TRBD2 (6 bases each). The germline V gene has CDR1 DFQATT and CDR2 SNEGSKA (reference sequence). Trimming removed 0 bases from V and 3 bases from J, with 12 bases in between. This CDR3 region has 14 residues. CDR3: CSARDLRGHYEQYF. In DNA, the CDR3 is TGCAGTGCTAGAGATCTACGGGGGCACTACGAGCAGTACTTC.